The 16 T cell receptor beta chains presented below share a single source sample, sequenced in a study of radiotherapy plus CTLA-4 blockade in lung cancer. This table comes from immunoSEQ multiplex PCR, and its TCRdb copy is limited to in-frame clones, with some not included. The sample lists around 29,000 clones, roughly four fifths occurring once. Sequenced material: peripheral blood, taken from a patient treated with radiotherapy plus ipilimumab. The receptors derive from a human donor with non-small cell lung cancer that progressed on radiotherapy plus ipilimumab.

The V and J genes are TRBV15 and TRBJ1-5; possibly TRBD1 for D (5 bases). Germline CDR1 reads LNHNV; CDR2 reads YYDKDF (reference sequence). The CDR3 has 13 residues. Trimming cost V 5 bases and J 4 bases, with 9 bases left between them. The chain's CDR3 is CATSRGENQPQHF. The CDR3 bases are TGTGCCACCAGCCGGGGGGAAAATCAGCCCCAGCATTTT.

Notes on this clone: A junction end diverges from the germline sequence, so it may reflect a read error. The genes are TRBV4-1 and TRBJ1-2; 11 bases line up with TRBD1. There are 13 residues in the CDR3. Germline CDR1 reads MGHRA; CDR2 reads YSYEKL. The CDR3 DNA reads TGCGCCAGCAGCCGCCTCGGGACAGGGGGTGTCTCCTTC. Its protein is CASSRLGTGGVSF.

This rearrangement joins TRBV9 to TRBJ1-6, with a possible D match to TRBD1 (5 bases). Germline V gene data show CDR1 as SGDLS and CDR2 as YYNGEE. The V and J ends lost 4 bases and 14 bases respectively, with 10 bases between them. The CDR3 extends over 11 amino acids. The CDR3 coding sequence is TGTGCCAGCAGCCGGGGGGGGTCCCTCCACTTT. The encoded protein is CASSRGGSLHF.

This clone has a handful of counts. The J gene is TRBJ2-3, the V gene TRBV7-3; 11 bases are a match to TRBD2. Germline values: CDR1 SGHTA, CDR2 FQGTGA. This CDR3 has 15 amino acids. V shed 1 base and J 7 bases; nucleotides not matched to a gene: 4. The CDR3 coding sequence is TGTGCCAGCAGCTTAAGTAGCGGGGGGGCCCATACGCAGTATTTT. Amino acid sequence: CASSLSSGGAHTQYF. Variable domain in full (rest from reference TRBV7-3 and TRBJ2-3): GAGVSQTPSNKVTEKGKYVELRCDPISGHTALYWYRQSLGQGPEFLIYFQGTGAADDSGLPNDRFFAVRPEGSVSTLKIQRTERGDSAVYLCASSLSSGGAHTQYFGPGTRLTVL.

The chain has TRBV6-1 and TRBJ1-6; a weak D match, TRBD1 (5 bases). Germline CDR1 and CDR2: MNHNS and SASEGT. The CDR3 is 17 amino acids. Trimming pared 6 bases from V and 0 bases from J, leaving 15 bases between. The CDR3 loop reads CASRERQSSSYNSPLHF. In DNA, the CDR3 is TGTGCCAGCAGGGAAAGACAGTCGAGCTCCTATAATTCACCCCTCCACTTT.

This rearrangement joins TRBV2 to TRBJ2-3, with D maybe TRBD1 (6 bases). The CDR3 totals 15 residues. Germline assignment: CDR1 SNHLY and CDR2 FYNNEI. V lost 4 bases to trimming and J lost 2 bases, with 13 bases between them. The CDR3 spells CASSASGTPTDTQYF. For the CDR3, the DNA is TGTGCCAGCAGTGCCTCCGGGACACCCACAGATACGCAGTATTTT.

The chain carries TRBV7-3 and TRBJ2-1; TRBD2 aligns across 16 bases. The CDR3 is 21 residues long. Looked up from germline, CDR1 is SGHTA and CDR2 is FQGTGA. V trimming: 5 bases; J trimming: 0 bases; junction bases outside the gene matches: 13. CDR3 in amino acids: CASSLQAGTSGGASSYNEQFF. In nucleotides, the CDR3 is TGTGCCAGCAGCCTCCAGGCCGGGACTAGCGGGGGGGCCAGCTCCTACAATGAGCAGTTCTTC. The whole variable domain, remainder taken from reference TRBV7-3 and TRBJ2-1, is GAGVSQTPSNKVTEKGKYVELRCDPISGHTALYWYRQSLGQGPEFLIYFQGTGAADDSGLPNDRFFAVRPEGSVSTLKIQRTERGDSAVYLCASSLQAGTSGGASSYNEQFFGPGTRLTVL.

The CDR3 DNA reads as TGTGCCAGCAGCCTACACAATGAGCAGTTCTTC. The encoded protein is CASSLHNEQFF. J is TRBJ2-1 and V is TRBV11-2; no clear D. The CDR3 has 11 residues. CDR1 SGHAT and CDR2 FQNNGV come from the germline V gene. The V and J ends lost 5 bases and 5 bases respectively, with 4 bases between them.

This clone occurred a few times. This sequence joins TRBV13 and TRBJ2-5, with D possibly TRBD1 on 6 matching bases. V lost 5 bases and J lost 3, with 19 bases in between. Germline CDR1 PRHDT, CDR2 FYEKMQ (reference sequence). The CDR3 is 16 amino acids. The DNA of the CDR3 is TGTGCCAGCAGCCGACTACAGGGATCGGTGGAAGAGACCCAGTACTTC. Translated, it gives CASSRLQGSVEETQYF.

The V and J genes are TRBV5-1 and TRBJ1-1; D not certain. In germline, CDR1 is SGHRS, CDR2 YFSETQ. The CDR3 length is 13 residues. The germline V and J ends were trimmed by 4 bases and 5 bases, with 12 bases remaining between them. This CDR3 is CASSESRLTEAFF. CDR3 DNA: TGCGCCAGCAGCGAATCGCGGCTTACTGAAGCTTTCTTT.

The sample holds a few counts of this clone. The gene calls are TRBV20-1 and TRBJ2-1; 7 bases are shared with TRBD2. The trim removed 5 bases at V and 6 bases at J, leaving 1 base unmatched. There are 11 residues in the CDR3. Per the germline V gene, CDR1 is DFQATT and CDR2 is SNEGSKA (reference sequence). The CDR3 region is CSAGGGNEQFF. The CDR3, as DNA: TGCAGTGCTGGGGGGGGCAATGAGCAGTTCTTC.

The chain couples TRBV6-1 to TRBJ1-6; perhaps TRBD1 as D (5 bases). V lost 6 bases and J lost 0, with 9 bases in between. This CDR3 has 15 residues. Germline V gene sequence: CDR1 MNHNS, CDR2 SASEGT. Here the CDR3 reads CASRPGGSYNSPLHF. The CDR3 coding sequence is TGTGCCAGCAGGCCCGGGGGCTCCTATAATTCACCCCTCCACTTT.

The V call is TRBV19, the J call TRBJ2-7; 7 bases are shared with TRBD1. In germline, CDR1 is LNHDA, CDR2 SQIVND (reference sequence). Germline trimming cut 6 bases from V and 2 bases from J; bases unmatched to any gene: 10. The CDR3 is made up of 15 amino acids. This chain's CDR3 is CASSARTGTTYEQYF. CDR3 DNA: TGTGCCAGTAGCGCCCGGACAGGCACCACCTACGAGCAGTACTTC.

This clone appeared a single time. V usage is TRBV25-1 and J usage is TRBJ2-2, with 9 bases fitting TRBD1. The J segment lost 5 bases and the V segment lost 4 bases, leaving 8 bases of the junction unmatched. The V gene's germline CDR1 is MGHDK and CDR2 SYGVNS. The CDR3 totals 16 residues. The CDR3 spells CASSATGGVWTGELFF. The CDR3 DNA is TGTGCCAGCAGTGCAACAGGGGGCGTCTGGACCGGGGAGCTGTTTTTT.

The sample holds one count of this clone. The chain has TRBV2 and TRBJ1-5; 9 nucleotides agree with TRBD1. CDR3 length: 13 amino acids. CDR1 and CDR2 from the germline V gene are SNHLY and FYNNEI. The J segment lost 5 bases and the V segment lost 6 bases, leaving 2 bases of the junction unmatched. The CDR3 bases are TGTGCCAGCAGGTGGACAGGGGATCAGCCCCAGCATTTT. It encodes CASRWTGDQPQHF. Using reference TRBV2 and TRBJ1-5 for the parts outside the CDR3, the full variable domain is EPEVTQTPSHQVTQMGQEVILRCVPISNHLYFYWYRQILGQKVEFLVSFYNNEISEKSEIFDDQFSVERPDGSNFTLKIRSTKLEDSAMYFCASRWTGDQPQHFGDGTRLSIL.

This sequence joins TRBV7-8 and TRBJ2-2; 7 nucleotides line up with TRBD1. Looked up from germline, CDR1 is SGHVS and CDR2 is FQNEAQ. There are 15 residues in the CDR3. V trimming: 6 bases; J trimming: 4 bases; junction bases outside the gene matches: 8. CDR3 DNA: TGTGCCAGCAGGAATACAGGGGTAGGCACCGGGGAGCTGTTTTTT. Translating gives CASRNTGVGTGELFF.